A single sample is the source of the 20 T cell receptor beta chains below, sequenced in a study of PD-L1 blockade in urothelial cancer. Here immunoSEQ multiplex PCR was the method, and the copy in TCRdb shows in-frame clones only, minus some. The top ten clones hold 1.5% to 2% of a sample with roughly 95,000 clones, 80% to 90% of them seen once. Time point described: pretreatment peripheral blood. Specimen: PBMCs, collected around atezolizumab (anti-PD-L1) treatment. These receptors were obtained from a man between 60 and 75 years old with urothelial cancer.

The chain joins TRBV5-6 to TRBJ2-3; 14 nucleotides agree with TRBD2. Per germline, CDR1 SGHDT and CDR2 YYEEEE. Germline trimming cut 4 bases from V and 5 bases from J; bases unmatched to any gene: 12. The CDR3 has 18 residues. CDR3 protein: CASSPIGLAGGPIDTQYF. The CDR3 DNA sequence: TGTGCCAGCAGCCCGATCGGACTAGCGGGAGGTCCCATAGATACGCAGTATTTT.

This clone was counted ten times or more. CDR3: CASSPDDGGEKLFF. In DNA form, the CDR3 reads TGTGCCAGCAGCCCCGACGACGGAGGAGAAAAACTGTTTTTT. The rearrangement links TRBV7-9 to TRBJ1-4; no definite D call. The germline gives CDR1 SEHNR, CDR2 FQNEAQ (reference sequence). The CDR3 consists of 14 residues. The V end lost 5 bases, the J end lost 8 bases, and 15 bases lay between the germline ends.

The V call is TRBV9, the J call TRBJ2-1, with 9 positions matching TRBD2. The germline gives CDR1 SGDLS, CDR2 YYNGEE. This CDR3 comprises 15 residues. V shed 4 bases, J shed 4 bases, and the junction held 6 bases outside the gene matches. CDR3 residues: CASSNLAGAYNEQFF. CDR3 sequence (DNA): TGTGCCAGCAGCAATTTAGCGGGGGCATACAATGAGCAGTTCTTC.

The V call is TRBV30, the J call TRBJ1-3; D remains unclear. The CDR3 consists of 12 residues. From germline, CDR1 is GTSNPN and CDR2 SVGIG (reference sequence). CDR3 amino acids: CALTNSGNTIYF. In nucleotides, the CDR3 is TGTGCTTTGACAAACTCTGGAAACACCATATATTTT.

This chain joins TRBV29-1 and TRBJ1-1; 7 bases are a match to TRBD1. V lost 5 bases and J lost 4; bases outside the gene matches: 7. CDR1 is SQVTM, CDR2 ANQGSEA, per germline. The CDR3 has 13 amino acids. The CDR3 DNA follows: TGCAGCGTTCCTTACAGGGGACCCACTGAAGCTTTCTTT. Amino acid sequence: CSVPYRGPTEAFF.

The chain recombines TRBV7-2 with TRBJ2-7; D might be TRBD1 (6 bases). Between the trimmed V and J ends, which lost 1 base and 2 bases, there was a span of 12 bases. The CDR3 has 15 residues. Per germline, CDR1 SGHTA and CDR2 FQGNSA. The CDR3, as DNA: TGTGCCAGCAGCTTAGGGACCAGGGGTCCCTACGAGCAGTACTTC. Translation gives CASSLGTRGPYEQYF.

The genes are TRBV11-2 and TRBJ2-7; 9 bases fit TRBD1. The CDR3 is 14 amino acids. Germline V CDR1 and CDR2: SGHAT, FQNNGV. V dropped 8 bases and J dropped 6; count of bases not matched to a gene: 11. In DNA, the CDR3 is TGTGCCAGCGCTAGGGAACAGGGGGCAATCGAGCAGTACTTC. Its translation is CASAREQGAIEQYF.

On this clone itself: A read error may produce the germline difference seen at one junction end. The gene calls are TRBV6-5 and TRBJ1-5; D is unclear. The germline CDR1 and CDR2 sequences are MNHEY and SVGAGI. The CDR3 is made up of 13 amino acids. The CDR3 sequence: CTSSYGWNQPQHF. The DNA for the CDR3 is TGTACCAGCAGTTACGGCTGGAATCAGCCCCAGCATTTT.

The chain couples TRBV2 to TRBJ1-5; a possible D gene is TRBD1 (5 bases). CDR3 length equals 15 residues. The V end was cut by 4 bases, the J end by 4 bases, with 14 bases between. The germline CDR1 and CDR2 sequences are SNHLY and FYNNEI. The CDR3 region has the DNA TGTGCCAGCAGTGGTCAAGGGGCTCGTAATCAGCCCCAGCATTTT. Residues: CASSGQGARNQPQHF.

V gene TRBV15 combines with J gene TRBJ1-5; D is unclear. The germline gives CDR1 LNHNV, CDR2 YYDKDF (reference sequence). CDR3 length: 10 amino acids. The V end was cut by 10 bases, the J end by 5 bases, with 6 bases between. CDR3 nucleotides: TGTGCCATCGGAGATCAGCCCCAGCATTTT. It codes for CAIGDQPQHF.

This chain uses TRBV7-2 with TRBJ2-7, with 7 positions matching TRBD1. This CDR3 is built from 15 residues. Per the germline V gene, CDR1 is SGHTA and CDR2 is FQGNSA. J gave up 3 bases and V 5 bases, and 10 bases lay outside the gene matches. DNA of the CDR3: TGTGCCAGCAGCGAGGGGGCAGGGGGACGCTACGAGCAGTACTTC. It codes for CASSEGAGGRYEQYF.

The CDR3 spells CSVAPQTNYGYTF. The CDR3 nucleotides read TGCAGCGTTGCACCCCAGACTAACTATGGCTACACCTTC. The chain joins TRBV29-1 to TRBJ1-2; D remains unclear. V shed 4 bases and J shed 0 bases, with 9 bases lying between them. Per germline, CDR1 SQVTM and CDR2 ANQGSEA. The CDR3 is 13 amino acids.

The chain links TRBV19 to TRBJ2-1; 7 nucleotides match TRBD1. The germline CDR1 and CDR2 sequences are LNHDA and SQIVND (reference sequence). V was pared by 1 base and J by 3 bases, with 0 bases of the junction left unmatched. The CDR3 is made up of 14 amino acids. CDR3 in DNA: TGTGCCAGTAGTATAGGGACAGGCTACAATGAGCAGTTCTTC. Amino acids: CASSIGTGYNEQFF.

The gene calls are TRBV7-9 and TRBJ1-1; 8 bases align to TRBD1. The CDR3 totals 15 residues. From germline, CDR1 is SEHNR and CDR2 FQNEAQ (reference sequence). The V segment lost 5 bases and the J segment 1 base; nucleotides outside the gene matches: 6. CDR3 residues: CASSLTGTGNTEAFF. The CDR3, as DNA: TGTGCCAGCAGCCTCACCGGGACAGGGAACACTGAAGCTTTCTTT.

This clone was observed once. The V call is TRBV6-1, the J call TRBJ1-2; 8 bases map to TRBD1. There are 13 residues in the CDR3. Germline CDR1 and CDR2: MNHNS and SASEGT. J lost 8 bases, V lost 1 base, and 3 bases had no gene match. The CDR3 region has the DNA TGTGCCAGCAGTGAAGGGACAGGGAAAGGCTACACCTTC. Translated, it gives CASSEGTGKGYTF.

This clone was recorded once. The genes are TRBV27 and TRBJ2-1, with 7 bases fitting TRBD2. From germline, CDR1 is MNHEY and CDR2 SMNVEV (reference sequence). V was pared by 6 bases and J by 8 bases, with 13 bases of the junction left unmatched. The CDR3 is made up of 15 amino acids. The CDR3 DNA reads TGTGCCAGCAGAGCCCGGCTAGCGGTTGGGGATGAGCAGTTCTTC. Translated, it gives CASRARLAVGDEQFF.

This clone was recorded once. As DNA, the CDR3 is TGTGCCAGCAGCTTGACTACTAGCGGAGCCAGCTCCTACGAGCAGTACTTC. It codes for CASSLTTSGASSYEQYF. V and J are TRBV11-2 and TRBJ2-7; 8 bases fit TRBD2. The CDR3 contains 17 residues. Germline CDR1 is SGHAT and CDR2 is FQNNGV. The J segment lost 0 bases and the V segment lost 3 bases, leaving 10 bases of the junction unmatched.

This clone was recorded once. The genes are TRBV28 and TRBJ2-5, with 11 bases matching TRBD1. The CDR3 runs to 15 residues. With V trimmed by 7 bases and J by 7 bases, 11 bases remained unmatched. Germline lookup yields CDR1 MDHEN and CDR2 SYDVKM. The CDR3 loop reads CASTMDRGLVGTQYF. For the CDR3, the DNA is TGTGCCAGCACCATGGACAGGGGGCTAGTCGGGACCCAGTACTTC.

This clone showed up just a few times. The chain links TRBV5-1 to TRBJ1-4; D not certain. Germline V gives CDR1 SGHRS, CDR2 YFSETQ. The CDR3 extends over 16 amino acids. V dropped 4 bases and J dropped 12 bases, with 25 bases sitting between them. Here the CDR3 reads CASSPYLGRLMMELFF. DNA of the CDR3: TGCGCCAGCAGCCCGTACCTGGGCAGGCTGATGATGGAACTGTTTTTT.

The chain employs TRBV29-1 and TRBJ2-5; D possibly corresponds to TRBD1 (5 bases). The germline V and J ends were trimmed by 0 bases and 1 base, with 12 bases remaining between them. This CDR3 is built from 15 residues. Germline V gene data show CDR1 as SQVTM and CDR2 as ANQGSEA. CDR3 region: CSVEDLVTVQETQYF. CDR3 bases: TGCAGCGTTGAAGATCTTGTGACAGTCCAAGAGACCCAGTACTTC.